The 28 T cell receptor beta chains reported below all come from one sample, sequenced in a study of spatial heterogeneity in lung cancer. The time point: sample taken at primary tumor resection. No antigen has been identified for these receptors. Broader study findings: Tumor mutation counts were tracked by expanded intratumoral alpha and beta TCR counts.

In TCRdb, the 5' RACE reads were re-called with MiXCR into one record per CDR3 protein. Counted here are 16,000 or so distinct CDR3 sequences, under 7.5% occurring once; the ten biggest clones make up about 20%. The sequencing used lung tumor tissue, collected at surgery. The receptor source for this set is a female donor with early-stage non-small cell lung cancer.

This clonotype was seen repeatedly, ten times or more. The chain has TRBV28 and TRBJ1-3, with D possibly being TRBD1 (5 bases). The CDR3 covers 14 residues. Germline CDR1 and CDR2: MDHEN and SYDVKM. V shed 3 bases and J shed 6 bases, with 12 bases lying between them. In DNA form, the CDR3 reads TGTGCCAGCAGTTTGGGACGTGCGAAAAACACCATATATTTT. Translating it yields CASSLGRAKNTIYF.

This clonotype was observed at least ten times. The genes are TRBV20-1 and TRBJ1-4; D remains unclear. V shed 5 bases and J shed 0 bases, with 7 bases lying between them. This CDR3 comprises 13 residues. Germline V lookup: CDR1 DFQATT, CDR2 SNEGSKA (reference sequence). This chain's CDR3 is CSAPDATNEKLFF. Written as DNA, the CDR3 is TGCAGTGCTCCTGATGCAACTAATGAAAAACTGTTTTTT.

By sample share, this clonotype is large. This sequence joins TRBV2 and TRBJ2-1, with TRBD1 as a possible D gene (5 bases). Germline V gene sequence: CDR1 SNHLY, CDR2 FYNNEI. This CDR3 contains 13 residues. Trimming left V 5 bases short and J 7 bases short, with 12 bases between. The CDR3: CASSLQGMNEQFF. As DNA, the CDR3 is TGTGCCAGCAGTCTGCAGGGTATGAATGAGCAGTTCTTC.

This clonotype was counted at least ten times. This chain joins TRBV7-2 and TRBJ2-5, with D hard to call. Germline V gene lookup returns CDR1 SGHTA and CDR2 FQGNSA. The CDR3 loop spans 14 amino acids. V lost 7 bases and J lost 5, with 17 bases in between. The DNA for the CDR3 is TGTGCCAGCACCCCCGTGGTGACGAGGGAGACCCAGTACTTC. This gives the protein CASTPVVTRETQYF.

In its sample, this clonotype was seen many times. This chain joins TRBV7-9 and TRBJ2-7; D gene ambiguous. CDR1 is SEHNR, CDR2 FQNEAQ, per germline (reference sequence). Trimming removed 2 bases from V and 7 bases from J, with 9 bases in between. The CDR3 covers 12 residues. CDR3 sequence: CASSLSAREQYF. The CDR3 bases are TGTGCCAGCAGCTTATCAGCCAGAGAGCAGTACTTC.

This chain uses TRBV30 with TRBJ2-7, with 10 bases that match TRBD2. Germline lookup yields CDR1 GTSNPN and CDR2 SVGIG (reference sequence). V gave up 3 bases and J gave up 1 base; unmatched junction bases: 3. The length of the CDR3 is 14 residues. This chain's CDR3 is CAWSLSGGSYEQYF. The CDR3, as DNA: TGTGCCTGGAGCCTTAGCGGGGGGTCCTACGAGCAGTACTTC.

The rearrangement joins TRBV7-2 to TRBJ1-2; perhaps TRBD1 as D (5 bases). From germline, CDR1 is SGHTA and CDR2 FQGNSA. This CDR3 has 13 residues. Trimming stripped 5 bases from V and 8 bases from J, with 15 bases between. DNA of the CDR3: TGTGCCAGCAGCCACGGACGTACAGGAGGCTACACCTTC. It yields the protein CASSHGRTGGYTF.

The table lists this clonotype with many counts. The rearrangement joins TRBV9 to TRBJ2-3; TRBD2 aligns across 14 bases. This CDR3 has 16 residues. Per germline, CDR1 SGDLS and CDR2 YYNGEE. The V segment lost 3 bases and the J segment 2 bases; nucleotides outside the gene matches: 2. CDR3 nucleotides: TGTGCCAGCAGCGGGGGACTAGCGGGGGTCACAGATACGCAGTATTTT. Translated, it gives CASSGGLAGVTDTQYF.

This clonotype came up many times. V gene TRBV10-1 combines with J gene TRBJ2-3, with a possible D match to TRBD2 (7 bases). The ends were cut back, 0 bases at V and 5 bases at J, with 15 bases in the middle. Germline CDR1 WNHNN, CDR2 SYGVQD (reference sequence). This CDR3 is built from 16 residues. In DNA, the CDR3 is TGCGCCAGCAGTGAGTCAACGGCGGGGGCGGGAGATACGCAGTATTTT. It is translated as CASSESTAGAGDTQYF.

This chain links TRBV10-3 with TRBJ2-3, with D unresolved. This CDR3 comprises 17 residues. CDR1 and CDR2 (germline): ENHRY, SYGVKD. Between the trimmed V and J ends, which lost 0 bases and 5 bases, there was a span of 18 bases. The DNA of the CDR3 is TGTGCCATCAGTGAGTCAGGCCTACCCCCCGCCGGAGATACGCAGTATTTT. Protein product: CAISESGLPPAGDTQYF.

This clonotype was picked up a small number of times. CDR3 sequence (DNA): TGTGCCAGCACCTACGGCGGGGGGACGGCCTACAATGAGCAGTTCTTC. Protein sequence: CASTYGGGTAYNEQFF. This rearrangement joins TRBV6-5 to TRBJ2-1; 8 nucleotides agree with TRBD2. V lost 7 bases and J lost 2; bases outside the gene matches: 10. CDR3 size: 16 residues. Germline CDR1 and CDR2: MNHEY and SVGAGI.

The chain employs TRBV24-1 and TRBJ1-2; D unclear. The CDR3 extends over 14 amino acids. Germline V gene data show CDR1 as KGHDR and CDR2 as SFDVKD. With 0 bases removed from V and 7 bases from J, the gap between germline ends came to 11 bases. In DNA, the CDR3 is TGTGCCACCAGTGATTTGGACACCCCCTCTGGCTACACCTTC. Translating it yields CATSDLDTPSGYTF.

This clonotype was found many times. The chain is built from TRBV20-1 and TRBJ2-7; possibly TRBD1 or TRBD2 for D (5 bases each). This CDR3 is 13 amino acids long. Trimming left V 6 bases short and J 2 bases short, with 14 bases between. Per the germline V gene, CDR1 is DFQATT and CDR2 is SNEGSKA (reference sequence). The CDR3 DNA sequence: TGCAGTGCCAGGACCGGGGCCCCCTACGAGCAGTACTTC. Amino acids: CSARTGAPYEQYF.

This clonotype appeared a few times. The genes are TRBV20-1 and TRBJ2-1, with 9 bases matching TRBD2. Germline-derived CDR1 and CDR2 are DFQATT and SNEGSKA (reference sequence). Trimming removed 5 bases from V and 10 bases from J; junction bases left unmatched: 9. The CDR3 totals 13 residues. This CDR3 reads CSAPKNLAGEQFF. The CDR3 DNA reads as TGCAGTGCTCCTAAGAATCTAGCGGGGGAGCAGTTCTTC.

By share, this clonotype counts as medium-sized. The chain carries TRBV18 and TRBJ2-2, with D uncertain. V was cut by 6 bases and J by 5 bases, with 4 bases left in between. This CDR3 has 11 amino acids. Germline V lookup: CDR1 KGHSH, CDR2 LQKENI. CDR3: CASSGTGELFF. CDR3 coding DNA: TGTGCCAGCTCCGGAACCGGGGAGCTGTTTTTT. The whole variable domain, remainder taken from reference TRBV18 and TRBJ2-2, is NAGVMQNPRHLVRRRGQEARLRCSPMKGHSHVYWYRQLPEEGLKFMVYLQKENIIDESGMPKERFSAEFPKEGPSILRIQQVVRGDSAAYFCASSGTGELFFGEGSRLTVL.

The genes are TRBV6-6 and TRBJ1-5; no reliable D call. Trimming removed 7 bases from V and 1 base from J, with 8 bases in between. This CDR3 is 13 amino acids long. Germline CDR1 MNHNY, CDR2 SVGAGI (reference sequence). The CDR3 DNA reads TGTGCCAGCACGGAAGGGAGCAATCAGCCCCAGCATTTT. It yields the protein CASTEGSNQPQHF.

This clonotype is deemed medium-sized. The J gene is TRBJ1-1, the V gene TRBV7-3; D may be TRBD1 (5 bases). Germline V gives CDR1 SGHTA, CDR2 FQGTGA. Trimming pared 5 bases from V and 1 base from J, leaving 14 bases between. CDR3 length: 15 amino acids. CDR3 nucleotides: TGTGCCAGCAGCCTTATGAGGGGCAAGAACACTGAAGCTTTCTTT. Its protein product is CASSLMRGKNTEAFF.

The chain uses TRBV7-9 and TRBJ1-3, with TRBD1 matching 8 bases. In germline, CDR1 is SEHNR, CDR2 FQNEAQ (reference sequence). This CDR3 contains 19 residues. V lost 3 bases, J lost 4 bases, and 17 bases stayed unmatched. The DNA of the CDR3 is TGTGCCAGCAGCTTTTCGACAGGGGAGTCCCCGTTCCGAGGAAACACCATATATTTT. Translating it yields CASSFSTGESPFRGNTIYF. The full variable domain, rest sourced from reference TRBV7-9 and TRBJ1-3, is DTGVSQNPRHKITKRGQNVTFRCDPISEHNRLYWYRQTLGQGPEFLTYFQNEAQLEKSRLLSDRFSAERPKGSFSTLEIQRTEQGDSAMYLCASSFSTGESPFRGNTIYFGEGSWLTVV.

This clonotype was seen at least ten times. The rearrangement joins TRBV6-6 to TRBJ2-4; D gene uncertain. Germline assignment: CDR1 MNHNY and CDR2 SVGAGI (reference sequence). The CDR3 length is 17 residues. V was trimmed by 1 base and J by 0 bases, leaving 13 bases between them. CDR3 DNA sequence: TGTGCCAGCAGTTACTTAAACCGGCTTTTAGCCAAAAACATTCAGTACTTC. This codes for CASSYLNRLLAKNIQYF.

In its sample, this clonotype is large. The rearrangement uses TRBV28 and TRBJ2-1, with 9 bases aligning to TRBD1. CDR3 length equals 14 residues. V trimming: 6 bases; J trimming: 9 bases; junction bases outside the gene matches: 9. The germline CDR1 and CDR2 sequences are MDHEN and SYDVKM. The DNA for the CDR3 is TGTGCCAGCAGCTTAACAGGGGGCGGAGGTGAGCAGTTCTTC. Translated, it gives CASSLTGGGGEQFF.

This clonotype occurred many times. The J gene is TRBJ1-1, the V gene TRBV5-1, with D possibly TRBD1 on 5 matching bases. Germline CDR1 SGHRS, CDR2 YFSETQ. The ends were cut back, 0 bases at V and 0 bases at J, with 12 bases in the middle. The CDR3 loop spans 16 amino acids. The CDR3 spells CASSLVAGTLNTEAFF. The CDR3 bases are TGCGCCAGCAGCTTGGTAGCCGGGACTTTGAACACTGAAGCTTTCTTT.

This clonotype appeared a few times. The chain uses TRBV7-2 and TRBJ2-3; TRBD2 aligns across 7 bases. There are 15 residues in the CDR3. J lost 2 bases, V lost 8 bases, and 10 bases had no gene match. Germline CDR1 SGHTA, CDR2 FQGNSA. The CDR3 coding sequence is TGTGCCAGCGGGCTTAGCGGGCGGGACACAGATACGCAGTATTTT. This translates into CASGLSGRDTDTQYF. Together with reference TRBV7-2 and TRBJ2-3, the CDR3 gives the full variable domain: GAGVSQSPSNKVTEKGKDVELRCDPISGHTALYWYRQSLGQGLEFLIYFQGNSAPDKSGLPSDRFSAERTGGSVSTLTIQRTQQEDSAVYLCASGLSGRDTDTQYFGPGTRLTVL.

This clonotype was counted ten times or more. The rearrangement links TRBV5-1 to TRBJ1-1; perhaps TRBD1 as D (5 bases). The germline gives CDR1 SGHRS, CDR2 YFSETQ. V was clipped by 4 bases and J by 4 bases, with 17 bases between them. This CDR3 has 15 residues. Written as DNA, the CDR3 is TGCGCCAGCAGCGAGGGATGGGGACTCGGCACTGAAGCTTTCTTT. Protein product: CASSEGWGLGTEAFF.

This sequence joins TRBV11-2 and TRBJ2-7; D remains ambiguous. CDR3 length equals 14 residues. Germline V lookup: CDR1 SGHAT, CDR2 FQNNGV. V was clipped by 5 bases and J by 3 bases, with 14 bases between them. The CDR3: CASSTRKEGYEQYF. The DNA of the CDR3 is TGTGCCAGCAGCACAAGAAAGGAAGGCTACGAGCAGTACTTC.

For this clonotype: At one of its ends the junction is not consistent with the germline gene, which may arise from a read error. The CDR3 spells CASSLGTRTSGDIF. The CDR3 DNA follows: TGTGCCAGCAGCTTGGGGACACGGACTAGCGGTGACATCTTC. The chain links TRBV5-8 to TRBJ2-5; 10 positions match TRBD2. The CDR3 covers 14 residues. The germline V gene has CDR1 SGHTS and CDR2 YDEGEE.

At least ten counts were recorded for this clonotype. V gene TRBV10-3 combines with J gene TRBJ2-1, with 9 nucleotides matching TRBD1. The V and J ends lost 6 bases and 0 bases, in that order; junction bases with no gene match: 3. This CDR3 spans 15 amino acids. Per germline, CDR1 ENHRY and CDR2 SYGVKD. As DNA, the CDR3 is TGTGCCATCAGAACAGGGGGCAGCTCCTACAATGAGCAGTTCTTC. It yields the protein CAIRTGGSSYNEQFF.

This clonotype was observed many times. The chain recombines TRBV7-9 with TRBJ1-5; D is undetermined. The V end was cut by 1 base, the J end by 1 base, with 5 bases between. Germline V lookup: CDR1 SEHNR, CDR2 FQNEAQ (reference sequence). This CDR3 is built from 14 residues. CDR3 coding DNA: TGTGCCAGCAGCTTAGTTTTGAGCAATCAGCCCCAGCATTTT. Amino acid sequence: CASSLVLSNQPQHF.

At least ten counts were recorded for this clonotype. The chain recombines TRBV3-1 with TRBJ1-6; tentatively, D is TRBD1 (6 bases). This CDR3 region has 15 residues. In germline, CDR1 is LGHDT, CDR2 YNNKEL (reference sequence). V was pared by 5 bases and J by 7 bases, with 15 bases between. In nucleotides, the CDR3 is TGTGCCAGCAGCACCACGGACAGTCCCAATTCACCCCTCCACTTT. This translates into CASSTTDSPNSPLHF.